This T cell receptor (beta chain) was recovered during a study of blood T cell repertoires in COVID-19. Looking at the study overall: Whether acute or convalescent, the COVID-19 samples came from the United States, Italy and Spain.

TCRdb's copy holds only in-frame clones and misses some; the assay was immunoSEQ multiplex PCR. The sample holds roughly 150,000 clones, approximately 88% seen once. Germline assignment: CDR1 SGHRS and CDR2 YFSETQ. Trimming removed 0 bases from V and 3 bases from J; junction bases left unmatched: 2. The CDR3 extends over 15 amino acids. This sequence joins TRBV5-1 and TRBJ2-1; 8 nucleotides agree with TRBD2. The TCR comes from a human donor in a cohort sampled during active COVID-19. The sequenced sample consisted of peripheral blood. The CDR3 DNA is TGCGCCAGCAGCTTGGGCGGGGGGCACTACAATGAGCAGTTCTTC. Residues: CASSLGGGHYNEQFF.